Below, 7 T cell receptor beta chains from the same sample are listed, as sequenced in a study of blood T cell repertoires in COVID-19. Generated by immunoSEQ multiplex PCR, the TCRdb table keeps only in-frame clones and is missing some. The sample includes approximately 70,000 clones, around 90% of them seen just once. Sequenced input: peripheral blood. These receptors came from a woman aged 45-65 years with acute or convalescent COVID-19.

Only a few counts were recorded for this clone. This chain links TRBV2 with TRBJ2-2; D remains unclear. Trimming removed 9 bases at V and 1 base at J, with 12 bases between. This CDR3 has 14 residues. CDR1 SNHLY and CDR2 FYNNEI come from the germline V gene. CDR3 protein: CASMYTQNTGELFF. The CDR3 coding sequence is TGTGCCAGTATGTACACCCAGAACACCGGGGAGCTGTTTTTT.

This chain joins TRBV7-3 and TRBJ1-1, with D possibly matching TRBD1 (5 bases). The CDR3 covers 13 residues. The ends were cut back, 0 bases at V and 8 bases at J, with 10 bases in the middle. The V gene's germline CDR1 is SGHTA and CDR2 FQGTGA. As DNA, the CDR3 is TGTGCCAGCAGCTTAACTATGGGGCAGGAAGCTTTCTTT. Protein sequence: CASSLTMGQEAFF. The full variable domain, completed using reference TRBV7-3 and TRBJ1-1, is GAGVSQTPSNKVTEKGKYVELRCDPISGHTALYWYRQSLGQGPEFLIYFQGTGAADDSGLPNDRFFAVRPEGSVSTLKIQRTERGDSAVYLCASSLTMGQEAFFGQGTRLTVV.

V usage is TRBV24-1 and J usage is TRBJ2-3; tentatively, D is TRBD2 (6 bases). In germline, CDR1 is KGHDR, CDR2 SFDVKD. The CDR3 runs to 13 residues. Trimming stripped 7 bases from V and 6 bases from J, with 13 bases between. CDR3 loop: CATRGAAGDTQYF. As DNA, the CDR3 is TGTGCCACCAGAGGCGCGGCGGGGGATACGCAGTATTTT.

This clone was detected once. The CDR3 nucleotides are TGTGCCAGCAGCTTATTTACAGGTTCCTGGGACTACGAGCAGTACTTC. Amino acid sequence: CASSLFTGSWDYEQYF. V usage is TRBV7-9 and J usage is TRBJ2-7; weak D call: TRBD1 (5 bases). The CDR3 covers 16 residues. Looked up from germline, CDR1 is SEHNR and CDR2 is FQNEAQ (reference sequence). Trimming took 2 bases from V and 3 from J, leaving 17 bases between them.

In its sample, this clone was seen a few times. The chain joins TRBV19 to TRBJ1-3, with 7 bases fitting TRBD1. J was trimmed by 2 bases and V by 4 bases; bases with no gene match: 5. This CDR3 has 15 residues. In germline, CDR1 is LNHDA, CDR2 SQIVND (reference sequence). The chain's CDR3 is CASSKDRVAGNTIYF. The CDR3 DNA is TGTGCCAGTAGTAAAGACAGGGTCGCTGGAAACACCATATATTTT.

V usage is TRBV10-3 and J usage is TRBJ1-4; D remains ambiguous. The CDR3 spans 14 residues. Trimming stripped 2 bases from V and 0 bases from J, with 4 bases between. From germline, CDR1 is ENHRY and CDR2 SYGVKD. The CDR3 spells CAISERATNEKLFF. Written as DNA, the CDR3 is TGTGCCATCAGTGAGCGAGCAACTAATGAAAAACTGTTTTTT.

This clone showed up just once. This rearrangement joins TRBV6-5 to TRBJ2-3; D remains ambiguous. V was shortened by 0 bases and J by 2 bases, with 6 bases between the two germline ends. CDR1 is MNHEY and CDR2 is SVGAGI in the germline V gene. This CDR3 spans 14 amino acids. The CDR3 bases are TGTGCCAGCAGTTACTCGGGCGCCACAGATACGCAGTATTTT. Amino acids: CASSYSGATDTQYF.